This TCR beta chain was observed in a study of T cells in Graves' hyperthyroidism and ophthalmopathy. Study outcomes and limitations: Most expanded thyroid clonotypes above 0.001 also appeared in blood.

Germline V gives CDR1 SEHNR, CDR2 FQNEAQ (reference sequence). This CDR3 contains 16 residues. With V trimmed by 1 base and J by 7 bases, 7 bases remained unmatched. With regard to this clonotype: Its antigen is still unknown.

Researchers amplified the TCR beta CDR3 regions from RNA transcripts. With the HTBI primer set, the TCR CDR3 went through a first round of RT-PCR. From the multiplex PCR reads, TCRdb called clonotypes with MiXCR, one entry per CDR3 protein. The table lists hundreds of thousands of distinct CDR3 sequences, less than 20% of them singletons. The chain employs TRBV7-9 and TRBJ2-7; TRBD2 matches at 13 bases. The sequence derives from a man in his forties or fifties with Graves' ophthalmopathy. The sample taken for sequencing was blood. The CDR3 spells CASSLEGLAGPGEQYF. Here the CDR3 DNA reads TGTGCCAGCAGCTTAGAGGGACTAGCGGGGCCGGGAGAGCAGTACTTC.